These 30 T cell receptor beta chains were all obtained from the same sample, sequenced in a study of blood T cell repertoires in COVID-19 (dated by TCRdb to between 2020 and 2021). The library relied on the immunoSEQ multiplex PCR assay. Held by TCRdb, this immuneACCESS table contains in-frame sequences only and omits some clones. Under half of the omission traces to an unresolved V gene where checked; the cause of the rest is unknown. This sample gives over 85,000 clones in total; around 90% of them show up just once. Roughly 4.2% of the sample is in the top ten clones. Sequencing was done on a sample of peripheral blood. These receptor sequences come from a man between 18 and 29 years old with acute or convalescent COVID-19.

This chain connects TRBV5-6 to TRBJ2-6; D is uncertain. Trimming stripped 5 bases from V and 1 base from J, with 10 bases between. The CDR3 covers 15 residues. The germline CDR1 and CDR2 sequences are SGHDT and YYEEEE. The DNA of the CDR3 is TGTGCCAGCAGTTTGTCTCCGTCTGGGGCCAACGTCCTGACTTTC. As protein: CASSLSPSGANVLTF. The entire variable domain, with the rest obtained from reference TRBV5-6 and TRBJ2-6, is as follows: DAGVTQSPTHLIKTRGQQVTLRCSPKSGHDTVSWYQQALGQGPQFIFQYYEEEERQRGNFPDRFSGHQFPNYSSELNVNALLLGDSALYLCASSLSPSGANVLTFGAGSRLTVL.

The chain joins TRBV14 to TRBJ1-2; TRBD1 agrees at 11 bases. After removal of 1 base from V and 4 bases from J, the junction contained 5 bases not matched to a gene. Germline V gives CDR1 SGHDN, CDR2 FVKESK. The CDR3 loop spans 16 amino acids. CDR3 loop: CASSQGTGTGGYGYTF. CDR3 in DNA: TGTGCCAGCAGCCAAGGGACCGGGACAGGGGGCTATGGCTACACCTTC.

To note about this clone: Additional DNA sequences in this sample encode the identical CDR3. The CDR3 coding sequence is TGTGCCAGCAGCCAGGCACTAGCGGGAAGGACCCAGTACTTC. It encodes CASSQALAGRTQYF. The chain combines TRBV3-1 (or the pseudogene TRBV3-2) with TRBJ2-5; 10 positions match TRBD2. With V trimmed by 3 bases and J by 7 bases, 5 bases remained unmatched. The CDR3 has 14 amino acids. The germline V gene encodes CDR1 LGHDT and CDR2 YNNKEL (reference sequence).

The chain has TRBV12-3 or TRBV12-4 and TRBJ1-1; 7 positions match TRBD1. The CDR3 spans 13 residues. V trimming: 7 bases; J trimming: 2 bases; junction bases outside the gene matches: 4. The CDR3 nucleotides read TGTGCCAGCATGGGGACAGTTAACACTGAAGCTTTCTTT. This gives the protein CASMGTVNTEAFF.

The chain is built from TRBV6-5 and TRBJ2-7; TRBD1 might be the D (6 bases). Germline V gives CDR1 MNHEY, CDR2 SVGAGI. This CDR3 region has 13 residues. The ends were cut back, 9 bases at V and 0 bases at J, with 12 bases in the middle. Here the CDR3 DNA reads TGTGCCAGTCGCAGGGGAATCTCCTACGAGCAGTACTTC. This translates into CASRRGISYEQYF.

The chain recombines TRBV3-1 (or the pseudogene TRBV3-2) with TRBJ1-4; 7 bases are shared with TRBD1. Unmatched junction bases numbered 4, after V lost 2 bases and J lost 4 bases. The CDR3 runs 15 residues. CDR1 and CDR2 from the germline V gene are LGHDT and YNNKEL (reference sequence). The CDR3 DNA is TGTGCCAGCAGCCAAAGGACAGGATTTAATGAAAAACTGTTTTTT. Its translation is CASSQRTGFNEKLFF.

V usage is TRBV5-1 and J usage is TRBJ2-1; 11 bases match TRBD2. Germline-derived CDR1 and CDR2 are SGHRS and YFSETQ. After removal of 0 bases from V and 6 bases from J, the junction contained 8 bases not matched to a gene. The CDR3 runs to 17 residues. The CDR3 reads CASSLDPTSGGVNEQFF. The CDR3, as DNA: TGCGCCAGCAGCTTGGACCCCACTAGCGGGGGTGTCAATGAGCAGTTCTTC.

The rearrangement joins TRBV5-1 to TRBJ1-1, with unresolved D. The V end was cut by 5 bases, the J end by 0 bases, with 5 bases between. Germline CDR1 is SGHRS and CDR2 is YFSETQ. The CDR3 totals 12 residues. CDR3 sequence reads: CASRELNTEAFF. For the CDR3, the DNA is TGCGCCAGCAGGGAGCTGAACACTGAAGCTTTCTTT.

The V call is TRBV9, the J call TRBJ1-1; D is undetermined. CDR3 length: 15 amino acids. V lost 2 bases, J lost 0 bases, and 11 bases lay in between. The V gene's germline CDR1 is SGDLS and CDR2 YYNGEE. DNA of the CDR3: TGTGCCAGCAGCGTTCAAACAGCCATGAACACTGAAGCTTTCTTT. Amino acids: CASSVQTAMNTEAFF.

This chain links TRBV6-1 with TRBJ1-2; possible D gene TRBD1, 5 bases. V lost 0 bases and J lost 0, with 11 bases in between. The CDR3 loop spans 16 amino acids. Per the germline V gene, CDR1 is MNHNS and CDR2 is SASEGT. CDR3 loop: CASSEAPGRTNYGYTF. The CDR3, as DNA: TGTGCCAGCAGTGAAGCACCAGGGAGGACTAACTATGGCTACACCTTC.

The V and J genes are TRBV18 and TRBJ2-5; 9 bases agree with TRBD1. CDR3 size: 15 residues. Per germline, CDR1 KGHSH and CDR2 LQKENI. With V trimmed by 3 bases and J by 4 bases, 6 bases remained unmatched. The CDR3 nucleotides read TGTGCCAGCTCACCGGGGACAGGGATCATAGAGACCCAGTACTTC. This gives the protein CASSPGTGIIETQYF. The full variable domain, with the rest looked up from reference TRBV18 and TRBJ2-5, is NAGVMQNPRHLVRRRGQEARLRCSPMKGHSHVYWYRQLPEEGLKFMVYLQKENIIDESGMPKERFSAEFPKEGPSILRIQQVVRGDSAAYFCASSPGTGIIETQYFGPGTRLLVL.

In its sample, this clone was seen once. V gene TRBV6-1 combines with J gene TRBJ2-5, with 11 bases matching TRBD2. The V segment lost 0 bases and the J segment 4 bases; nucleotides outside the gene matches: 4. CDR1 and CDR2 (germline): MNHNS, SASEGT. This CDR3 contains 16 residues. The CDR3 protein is CASSEAQTSGGETQYF. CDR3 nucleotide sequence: TGTGCCAGCAGTGAAGCGCAAACTAGCGGGGGAGAGACCCAGTACTTC.

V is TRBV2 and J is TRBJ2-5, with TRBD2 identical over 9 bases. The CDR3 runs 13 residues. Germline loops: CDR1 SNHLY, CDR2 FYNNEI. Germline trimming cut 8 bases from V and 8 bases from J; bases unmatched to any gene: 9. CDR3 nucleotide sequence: TGTGCCAGCGGCCCTAGCGGGGCGGGAACCCAGTACTTC. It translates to CASGPSGAGTQYF.

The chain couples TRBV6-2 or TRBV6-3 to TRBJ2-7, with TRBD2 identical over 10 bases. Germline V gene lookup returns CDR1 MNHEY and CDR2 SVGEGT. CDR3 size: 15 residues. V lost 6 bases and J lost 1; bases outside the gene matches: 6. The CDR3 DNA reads TGTGCCAGCAGCCCCCGACTAGCGGGTTCCTACGAGCAGTACTTC. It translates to CASSPRLAGSYEQYF.

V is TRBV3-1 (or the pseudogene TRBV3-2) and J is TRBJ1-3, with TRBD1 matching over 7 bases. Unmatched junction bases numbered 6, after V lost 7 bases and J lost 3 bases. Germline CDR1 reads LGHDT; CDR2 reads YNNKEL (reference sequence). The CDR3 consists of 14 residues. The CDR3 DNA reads TGTGCCAGCACCCTTGACAGGGTTGGAAACACCATATATTTT. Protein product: CASTLDRVGNTIYF.

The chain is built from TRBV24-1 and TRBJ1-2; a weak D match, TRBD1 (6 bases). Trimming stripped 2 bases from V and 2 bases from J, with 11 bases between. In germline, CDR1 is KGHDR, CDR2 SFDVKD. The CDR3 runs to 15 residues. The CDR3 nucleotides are TGTGCCACCAGTGATTCCAGGGGCGGGAACTATGGCTACACCTTC. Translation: CATSDSRGGNYGYTF.

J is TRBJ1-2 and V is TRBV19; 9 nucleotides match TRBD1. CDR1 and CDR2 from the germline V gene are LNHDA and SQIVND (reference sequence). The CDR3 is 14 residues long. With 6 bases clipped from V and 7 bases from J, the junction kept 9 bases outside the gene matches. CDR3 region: CASRPGQGRFGYTF. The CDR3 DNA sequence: TGTGCCAGTAGACCGGGACAGGGTCGCTTTGGCTACACCTTC.

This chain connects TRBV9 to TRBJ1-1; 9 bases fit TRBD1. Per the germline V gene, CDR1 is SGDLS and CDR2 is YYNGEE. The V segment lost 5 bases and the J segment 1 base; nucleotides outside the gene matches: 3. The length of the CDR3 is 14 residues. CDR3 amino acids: CASSNRGRNTEAFF. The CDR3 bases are TGTGCCAGCAGTAACAGGGGGCGGAACACTGAAGCTTTCTTT.

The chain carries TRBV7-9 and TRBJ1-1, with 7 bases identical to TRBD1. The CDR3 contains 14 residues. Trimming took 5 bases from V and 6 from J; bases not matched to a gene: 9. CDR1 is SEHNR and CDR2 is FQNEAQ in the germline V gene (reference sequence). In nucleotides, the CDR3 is TGTGCCAGCAGCATAGACAGGGTCGTCGCTGAAGCTTTCTTT. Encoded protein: CASSIDRVVAEAFF.

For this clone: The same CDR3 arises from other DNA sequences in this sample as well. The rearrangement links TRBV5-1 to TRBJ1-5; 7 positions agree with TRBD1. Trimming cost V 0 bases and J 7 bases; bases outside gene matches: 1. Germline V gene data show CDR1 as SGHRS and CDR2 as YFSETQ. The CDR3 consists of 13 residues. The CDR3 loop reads CASSLEGGQPQHF. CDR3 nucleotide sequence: TGCGCCAGCAGCTTGGAAGGGGGCCAGCCCCAGCATTTT.

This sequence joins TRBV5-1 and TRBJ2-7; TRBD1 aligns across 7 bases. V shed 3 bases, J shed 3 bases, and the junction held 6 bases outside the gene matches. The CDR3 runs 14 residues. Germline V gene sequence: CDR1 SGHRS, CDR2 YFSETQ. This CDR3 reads CASSSRTGFYEQYF. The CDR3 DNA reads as TGCGCCAGCAGCTCCCGGACAGGTTTCTACGAGCAGTACTTC.

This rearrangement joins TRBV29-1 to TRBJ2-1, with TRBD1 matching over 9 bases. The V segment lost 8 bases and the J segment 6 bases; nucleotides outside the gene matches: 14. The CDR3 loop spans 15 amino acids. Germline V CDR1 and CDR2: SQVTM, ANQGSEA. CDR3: CSSNRQQGAGNEQFF. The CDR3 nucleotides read TGCAGCAGCAACCGTCAACAGGGGGCGGGCAATGAGCAGTTCTTC.

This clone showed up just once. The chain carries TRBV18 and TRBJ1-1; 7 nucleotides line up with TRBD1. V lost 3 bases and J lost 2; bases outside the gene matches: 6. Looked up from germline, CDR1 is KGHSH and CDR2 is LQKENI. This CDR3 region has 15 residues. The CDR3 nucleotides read TGTGCCAGCTCACCGTTACAGGGGTTTAACACTGAAGCTTTCTTT. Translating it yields CASSPLQGFNTEAFF.

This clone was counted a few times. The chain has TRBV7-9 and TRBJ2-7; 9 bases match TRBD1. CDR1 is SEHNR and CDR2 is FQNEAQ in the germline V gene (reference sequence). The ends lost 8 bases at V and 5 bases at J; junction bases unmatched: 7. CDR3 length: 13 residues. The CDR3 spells CASRWTGEDEQYF. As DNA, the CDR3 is TGTGCCAGCCGTTGGACAGGGGAGGACGAGCAGTACTTC. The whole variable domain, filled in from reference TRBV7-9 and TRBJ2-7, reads DTGVSQNPRHKITKRGQNVTFRCDPISEHNRLYWYRQTLGQGPEFLTYFQNEAQLEKSRLLSDRFSAERPKGSFSTLEIQRTEQGDSAMYLCASRWTGEDEQYFGPGTRLTVT.

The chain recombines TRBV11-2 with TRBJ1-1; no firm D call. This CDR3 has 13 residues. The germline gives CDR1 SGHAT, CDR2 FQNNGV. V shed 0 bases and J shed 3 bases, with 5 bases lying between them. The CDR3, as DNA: TGTGCCAGCAGCTTAGATCGTCACACTGAAGCTTTCTTT. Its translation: CASSLDRHTEAFF.

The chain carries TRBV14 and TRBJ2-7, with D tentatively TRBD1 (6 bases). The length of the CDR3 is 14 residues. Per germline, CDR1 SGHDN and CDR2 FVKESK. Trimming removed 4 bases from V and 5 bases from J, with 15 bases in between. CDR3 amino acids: CASSPHTGFNEQYF. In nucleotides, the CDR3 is TGTGCCAGCAGCCCCCACACAGGGTTCAACGAGCAGTACTTC. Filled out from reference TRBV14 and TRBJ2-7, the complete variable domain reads EAGVTQFPSHSVIEKGQTVTLRCDPISGHDNLYWYRRVMGKEIKFLLHFVKESKQDESGMPNNRFLAERTGGTYSTLKVQPAELEDSGVYFCASSPHTGFNEQYFGPGTRLTVT.

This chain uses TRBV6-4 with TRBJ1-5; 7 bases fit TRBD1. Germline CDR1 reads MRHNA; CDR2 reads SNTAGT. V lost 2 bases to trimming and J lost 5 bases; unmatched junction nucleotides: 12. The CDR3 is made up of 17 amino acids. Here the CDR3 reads CASSDRDSSLHYQPQHF. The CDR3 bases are TGTGCCAGCAGTGACCGGGACAGTTCTCTTCACTATCAGCCCCAGCATTTT.

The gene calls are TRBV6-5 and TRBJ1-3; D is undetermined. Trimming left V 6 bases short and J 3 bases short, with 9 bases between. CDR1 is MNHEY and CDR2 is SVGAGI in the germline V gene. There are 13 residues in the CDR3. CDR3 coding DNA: TGTGCCAGCAGCCCCGCGGTTGGAAACACCATATATTTT. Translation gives CASSPAVGNTIYF.

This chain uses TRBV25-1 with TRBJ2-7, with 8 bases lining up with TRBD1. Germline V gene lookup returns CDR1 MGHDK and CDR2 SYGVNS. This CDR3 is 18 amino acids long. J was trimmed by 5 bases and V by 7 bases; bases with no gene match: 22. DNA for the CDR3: TGTGCCAGCAACTCGAAAATCGCCTCCGGGACAGGTAAACACGAGCAGTACTTC. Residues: CASNSKIASGTGKHEQYF.

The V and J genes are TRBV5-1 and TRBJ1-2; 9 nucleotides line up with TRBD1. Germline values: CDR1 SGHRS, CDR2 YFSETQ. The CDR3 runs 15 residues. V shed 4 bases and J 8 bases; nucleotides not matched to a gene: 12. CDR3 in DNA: TGCGCCAGCAGCAATTCGGGACAGGGAGAGCGAGGCTACACCTTC. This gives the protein CASSNSGQGERGYTF.